The 5 T cell receptor beta chains presented below share a single source sample, sequenced in a study of T cells in localized non-small cell lung cancer. Assay used: immunoSEQ multiplex PCR; TCRdb lists only in-frame clones, some missing. Of 45,000 or so clones in the sample, around 81% were seen once. The sequences come from peripheral blood mononuclear cells, collected before any cancer treatment. The source of these receptors is a man aged 40 to 70 with stage III lung adenocarcinoma.

This chain's CDR3 is CASSLEDRPNTEAFF. As DNA, the CDR3 is TGTGCCAGCAGCTTAGAGGACAGGCCTAACACTGAAGCTTTCTTT. The chain uses TRBV13 and TRBJ1-1; 7 nucleotides agree with TRBD1. The J segment lost 2 bases and the V segment lost 1 base, leaving 4 bases of the junction unmatched. The CDR3 is 15 residues long. CDR1 is PRHDT, CDR2 FYEKMQ, per germline (reference sequence). Based on the CDR3 plus reference TRBV13 and TRBJ1-1, the full variable domain is AAGVIQSPRHLIKEKRETATLKCYPIPRHDTVYWYQQGPGQDPQFLISFYEKMQSDKGSIPDRFSAQQFSDYHSELNMSSLELGDSALYFCASSLEDRPNTEAFFGQGTRLTVV.

The chain links TRBV5-1 to TRBJ2-3; D is possibly TRBD1 (5 bases). The CDR3 has 15 residues. V gave up 4 bases and J gave up 1 base, with 13 bases separating them. Germline values: CDR1 SGHRS, CDR2 YFSETQ. The CDR3 is CASSQGDPGTDTQYF. The CDR3 region has the DNA TGCGCCAGCAGCCAAGGGGATCCTGGCACAGATACGCAGTATTTT.

The chain joins TRBV10-2 to TRBJ2-2, with 8 positions matching TRBD1. The V gene's germline CDR1 is WSHSY and CDR2 SAAADI. This CDR3 is built from 14 residues. V trimming: 6 bases; J trimming: 6 bases; junction bases outside the gene matches: 6. The chain's CDR3 is CASRRTGSAGELFF. The CDR3 DNA sequence: TGCGCCAGCAGAAGGACAGGGTCGGCCGGGGAGCTGTTTTTT.

The chain uses TRBV12-5 and TRBJ2-7, with a tentative D call TRBD2 (6 bases). CDR1 is LGHNT and CDR2 is FRNRAP in the germline V gene. V was shortened by 5 bases and J by 3 bases, with 11 bases between the two germline ends. The CDR3 is 13 amino acids. The CDR3 DNA reads TGTGCTAGTGGTCTGGGACTTTACTACGAGCAGTACTTC. Its protein is CASGLGLYYEQYF. The complete variable domain, with remaining parts taken from reference TRBV12-5 and TRBJ2-7, reads DARVTQTPRHKVTEMGQEVTMRCQPILGHNTVFWYRQTMMQGLELLAYFRNRAPLDDSGMPKDRFSAEMPDATLATLKIQPSEPRDSAVYFCASGLGLYYEQYFGPGTRLTVT.

CDR3 nucleotides: TGTGCCAGCGTCATCCGGGCAGGGATCTACAATGAGCAGTTCTTC. This encodes CASVIRAGIYNEQFF. The V call is TRBV5-6, the J call TRBJ2-1; possibly TRBD1 for D (5 bases). The CDR3 is 15 residues long. The germline V gene has CDR1 SGHDT and CDR2 YYEEEE. V was shortened by 7 bases and J by 3 bases, with 17 bases between the two germline ends.